Listed here are 16 T cell receptor beta chains from one sample, sequenced in a study of T cell responses to AZD1222 COVID-19 vaccine. Clones were read by immunoSEQ multiplex PCR, and TCRdb kept only the in-frame ones, dropping some. Among 120,000 to 150,000 clones listed, more than 70% were seen once. The sample here was peripheral blood, taken 28 days after the second AZD1222 dose. These receptors came from an adult who received the AZD1222 COVID-19 vaccine.

This sequence joins TRBV19 and TRBJ2-1; TRBD2 agrees at 9 bases. There are 15 residues in the CDR3. V was clipped by 5 bases and J by 5 bases; unmatched bases: 7. Per germline, CDR1 LNHDA and CDR2 SQIVND (reference sequence). The CDR3 region is CASSYSGGYDNEQFF. CDR3 nucleotides: TGTGCCAGTAGTTATAGCGGGGGCTACGACAATGAGCAGTTCTTC.

The chain has TRBV30 and TRBJ2-7; TRBD1 matches 9 bases. Germline V CDR1 and CDR2: GTSNPN, SVGIG (reference sequence). This CDR3 is built from 15 residues. The J segment lost 1 base and the V segment lost 5 bases, leaving 9 bases of the junction unmatched. The CDR3 DNA reads TGTGCCTGGGATCCGGGACAGGGTTGGTCCTACGAGCAGTACTTC. Translation: CAWDPGQGWSYEQYF.

The rearrangement joins TRBV9 to TRBJ2-2; D is unclear. The V end was cut by 7 bases, the J end by 6 bases, with 10 bases between. The CDR3 sequence is 12 residues long. The V gene's germline CDR1 is SGDLS and CDR2 YYNGEE. CDR3 in amino acids: CASGLVSGELFF. CDR3 nucleotide sequence: TGTGCCAGCGGCCTTGTGTCCGGGGAGCTGTTTTTT.

This clone turned up a few times. The chain couples TRBV12-3 or TRBV12-4 to TRBJ1-3; D remains ambiguous. This CDR3 has 13 residues. Trimming pared 1 base from V and 3 bases from J, leaving 4 bases between. CDR3 DNA: TGTGCCAGCAGTTTAGGTCATGGAAACACCATATATTTT. Its translation: CASSLGHGNTIYF.

V usage is TRBV15 and J usage is TRBJ2-7, with TRBD2 as a possible D gene (6 bases). CDR1 and CDR2 from the germline V gene are LNHNV and YYDKDF (reference sequence). The CDR3 extends over 13 amino acids. The V end lost 7 bases, the J end lost 3 bases, and 13 bases lay between the germline ends. For the CDR3, the DNA is TGTGCCACCAAGGAGGGGATAGACTACGAGCAGTACTTC. Translated, it gives CATKEGIDYEQYF.

This rearrangement joins TRBV7-2 to TRBJ1-2; TRBD1 agrees at 11 bases. Germline CDR1 SGHTA, CDR2 FQGNSA. Trimming took 2 bases from V and 5 from J; bases not matched to a gene: 7. The CDR3 has 16 residues. The CDR3 region has the DNA TGTGCCAGCAGCTTATCGGCGGGACAGGGGGTTTATGGCTACACCTTC. Its translation is CASSLSAGQGVYGYTF.

The genes are TRBV10-3 and TRBJ1-2; tentatively, D is TRBD1 (6 bases). This CDR3 has 14 amino acids. The ends were cut back, 6 bases at V and 8 bases at J, with 19 bases in the middle. The germline gives CDR1 ENHRY, CDR2 SYGVKD. CDR3 region: CAISLGAGAQGYTF. The CDR3 DNA sequence: TGTGCCATCAGCTTGGGGGCGGGGGCGCAGGGCTACACCTTC.

The V and J genes are TRBV19 and TRBJ1-5; possibly TRBD1 for D (6 bases). Per germline, CDR1 LNHDA and CDR2 SQIVND (reference sequence). V gave up 1 base and J gave up 0 bases, with 13 bases separating them. The CDR3 length is 17 residues. CDR3 nucleotides: TGTGCCAGTAGTATAGCAAAGGGGGGATATAGCAATCAGCCCCAGCATTTT. Translated, it gives CASSIAKGGYSNQPQHF.

V usage is TRBV28 and J usage is TRBJ1-3; D not certain. The V and J ends lost 2 bases and 0 bases respectively, with 8 bases between them. Per the germline V gene, CDR1 is MDHEN and CDR2 is SYDVKM. CDR3 size: 15 residues. CDR3: CASSLPASSGNTIYF. CDR3 DNA: TGTGCCAGCAGTTTACCGGCTAGCTCTGGAAACACCATATATTTT.

This clone was seen a few times. Other DNA sequences in the sample encode the same CDR3. V and J are TRBV7-2 and TRBJ2-1; no reliable D call. CDR3 length: 15 amino acids. CDR1 is SGHTA and CDR2 is FQGNSA in the germline V gene. The V end lost 1 base, the J end lost 0 bases, and 7 bases lay between the germline ends. CDR3 nucleotides: TGTGCCAGCAGCTTAGGCCCCAGCTCCTACAATGAGCAGTTCTTC. This translates into CASSLGPSSYNEQFF.

The J gene is TRBJ2-3, the V gene TRBV5-1; unclear D gene. V lost 4 bases to trimming and J lost 3 bases, with 9 bases between them. Germline V gives CDR1 SGHRS, CDR2 YFSETQ. The length of the CDR3 is 13 residues. The CDR3 coding sequence is TGCGCCAGCAGCCCCTTAGCAACAGATACGCAGTATTTT. Translation: CASSPLATDTQYF.

The rearrangement joins TRBV7-9 to TRBJ1-1; D not resolved. Between the trimmed V and J ends, which lost 5 bases and 8 bases, there was a span of 15 bases. Germline CDR1 and CDR2: SEHNR and FQNEAQ (reference sequence). This CDR3 is 13 amino acids long. The CDR3 loop is CASSTQDGTEAFF. Here the CDR3 DNA reads TGTGCCAGCAGCACCCAGGACGGAACAGAAGCTTTCTTT.

The chain recombines TRBV5-5 with TRBJ1-5; D gene unclear. V lost 0 bases, J lost 7 bases, and 8 bases lay in between. Per the germline V gene, CDR1 is SGHKS and CDR2 is YYEKEE (reference sequence). The CDR3 is made up of 13 amino acids. The DNA for the CDR3 is TGTGCCAGCAGCTTGGAAGGGCCCCAGCCCCAGCATTTT. Its translation: CASSLEGPQPQHF. Full variable domain (outside the CDR3, taken from reference TRBV5-5 and TRBJ1-5): DAGVTQSPTHLIKTRGQQVTLRCSPISGHKSVSWYQQVLGQGPQFIFQYYEKEERGRGNFPDRFSARQFPNYSSELNVNALLLGDSALYLCASSLEGPQPQHFGDGTRLSIL.

This clone was observed once. The chain is built from TRBV20-1 and TRBJ2-6; D gene ambiguous. Germline CDR1 is DFQATT and CDR2 is SNEGSKA (reference sequence). The CDR3 covers 14 residues. Trimming removed 3 bases from V and 2 bases from J, with 8 bases in between. The CDR3 DNA reads as TGCAGTGCTAGTGGTCAGGCTGGGGCCAACGTCCTGACTTTC. Translation: CSASGQAGANVLTF.

The chain recombines TRBV27 with TRBJ1-2, with a possible D match to TRBD1 (5 bases). The germline CDR1 and CDR2 sequences are MNHEY and SMNVEV (reference sequence). Trimming took off 3 bases at V and 8 bases at J, with 19 bases between the two ends. The CDR3 is made up of 15 amino acids. CDR3 sequence (DNA): TGTGCCAGCAGTTTCTGGAATGGAGGGCAGGGAGGCTACACCTTC. This encodes CASSFWNGGQGGYTF.

V gene TRBV13 combines with J gene TRBJ1-1; D remains unclear. The germline CDR1 and CDR2 sequences are PRHDT and FYEKMQ (reference sequence). CDR3 length: 13 amino acids. V lost 1 base and J 0 bases, leaving 3 bases between the germline ends. Here the CDR3 reads CASSLVLNTEAFF. For the CDR3, the DNA is TGTGCCAGCAGCTTAGTTCTGAACACTGAAGCTTTCTTT.